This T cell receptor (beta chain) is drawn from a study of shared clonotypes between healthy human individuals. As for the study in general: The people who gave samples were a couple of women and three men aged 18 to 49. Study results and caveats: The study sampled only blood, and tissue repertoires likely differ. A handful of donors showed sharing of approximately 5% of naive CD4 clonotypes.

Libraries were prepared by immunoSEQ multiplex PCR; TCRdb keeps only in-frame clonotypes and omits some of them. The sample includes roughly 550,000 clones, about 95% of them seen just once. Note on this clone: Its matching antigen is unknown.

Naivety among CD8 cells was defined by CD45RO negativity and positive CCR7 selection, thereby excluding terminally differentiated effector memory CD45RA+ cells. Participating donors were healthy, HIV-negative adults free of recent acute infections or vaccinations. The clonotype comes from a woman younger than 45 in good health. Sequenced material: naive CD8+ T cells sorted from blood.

DNA of the CDR3: TGCGCCAGCAGCTTGGGGTACGTCGGGAGCTCCTACAATGAGCAGTTCTTC. Translating gives CASSLGYVGSSYNEQFF. The V gene is TRBV5-1, the J gene TRBJ2-1; D perhaps matches TRBD2 (6 bases). Germline values: CDR1 SGHRS, CDR2 YFSETQ. This CDR3 region has 17 residues. Trimming pared 0 bases from V and 0 bases from J, leaving 13 bases between.